This T cell receptor beta chain was captured in a study of early stage breast cancer tumors. In germline, CDR1 is SGHTA, CDR2 FQGTGA. The CDR3 is 15 residues long. Trimming cost V 5 bases and J 0 bases, with 8 bases left between them. Some clones are missing from TCRdb's copy, which holds only in-frame ones; the method was immunoSEQ multiplex PCR. Among some 6,000 clones listed, almost 70% were seen once. The V gene is TRBV7-3, the J gene TRBJ2-6; D is uncertain. The sample consisted of normal breast tissue next to the tumor. This receptor was identified in a person aged 60 to 70 with breast cancer. The CDR3 reads CASSPHDSGANVLTF. CDR3 nucleotide sequence: TGTGCCAGCAGCCCCCACGACTCTGGGGCCAACGTCCTGACTTTC.